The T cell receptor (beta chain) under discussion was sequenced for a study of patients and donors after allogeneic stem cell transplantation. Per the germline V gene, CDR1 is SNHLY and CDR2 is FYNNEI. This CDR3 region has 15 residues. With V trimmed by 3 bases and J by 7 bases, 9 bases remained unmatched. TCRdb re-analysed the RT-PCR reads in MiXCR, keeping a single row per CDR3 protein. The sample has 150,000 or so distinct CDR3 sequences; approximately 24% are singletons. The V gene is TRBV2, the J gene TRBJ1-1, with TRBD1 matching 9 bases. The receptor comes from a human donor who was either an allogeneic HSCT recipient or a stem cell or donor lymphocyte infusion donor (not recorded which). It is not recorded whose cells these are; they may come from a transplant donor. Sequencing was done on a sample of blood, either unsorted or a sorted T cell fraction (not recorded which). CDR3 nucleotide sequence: TGTGCCAGCAGTGACGGGGGACAGGGAGTGATTGAAGCTTTCTTT. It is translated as CASSDGGQGVIEAFF. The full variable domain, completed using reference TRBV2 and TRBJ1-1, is EPEVTQTPSHQVTQMGQEVILRCVPISNHLYFYWYRQILGQKVEFLVSFYNNEISEKSEIFDDQFSVERPDGSNFTLKIRSTKLEDSAMYFCASSDGGQGVIEAFFGQGTRLTVV.